This T cell receptor (beta chain) was captured by sequencing in a study of cytomegalovirus exposure and HLA in healthy donors. Findings and caveats of the study: Later, TCR association rates were found to vary by HLA locus, highest for DRB1 and lowest for HLA-C. Data from an earlier analysis indicated that most TCR beta V segments were productive either about 87% or about 30% of the time. There were some public TCRs occurring in many donors, but most TCR sequences were rare. The presence/absence work took it that sequencing depth was about the same across donors.

The PCR contained 60 Vbeta and 13 Jbeta primers. Method: immunoSEQ multiplex PCR; TCRdb's copy keeps in-frame clones and lacks some. The sample shows 120,000 to 150,000 clones, about 79% of them seen only once. Regarding this clone: The antigen is unknown.

This TCR came from a male donor in good health and CMV-seronegative. Sequenced sample: PBMCs.

The CDR3 DNA reads TGCAGCGTTGAAGATAACGCCTTGGGGCCAAACACTGAAGCTTTCTTT. Translation: CSVEDNALGPNTEAFF. This chain connects TRBV29-1 to TRBJ1-1, with D possibly matching TRBD1 (5 bases). Germline CDR1 and CDR2: SQVTM and ANQGSEA. The V end was cut by 0 bases, the J end by 2 bases, with 16 bases between. This CDR3 comprises 16 residues.